The text below deals with one TCR beta chain. Its antigen is currently unknown. At one end the junction does not follow the germline gene, possibly because of a read error. This CDR3 contains 14 residues. Looked up from germline, CDR1 is SSHAT and CDR2 is FNYEAQ (reference sequence). Primers: 60 Vbeta forward and 13 Jbeta reverse. TCRdb's table, derived via immunoSEQ multiplex PCR, lists solely in-frame clones and lacks some. Found here are roughly 130,000 clones, around 80% of them singletons; the top ten hold roughly 5.5%. The data are from a study of cytomegalovirus exposure and HLA in healthy donors. Study-wide findings and caveats: Cytomegalovirus-associated status was assigned to approximately 160 TCR beta chains. Most TCRs appeared rarely, but some public TCRs recurred in many donors.

This chain links TRBV7-7 with TRBJ2-3; TRBD2 matches 12 bases. The TCR was taken from a man in his thirties or forties in good health and CMV-seronegative. Input material: PBMCs. This CDR3 is CASSPSGGVDTQYF. CDR3 nucleotide sequence: TGTGCTAGCAGCCCTAGCGGGGGGGTGGATACGCAGTATTTT.